What follows describes a single T cell receptor beta chain. The table came from immunoSEQ multiplex PCR; TCRdb's copy has only in-frame clones and leaves some out. The sample shows 150,000 to 200,000 clones, approximately 92% of them seen only once. These data are taken from a study of T cell responses to AZD1222 COVID-19 vaccine. The sample was peripheral blood, taken 28 days after the second dose of the MenACWY control vaccine. The sequence was obtained from an adult who received the MenACWY meningococcal vaccine as a control.

This CDR3 reads CASREGIYNEQFF. Here the CDR3 DNA reads TGTGCCAGCCGGGAGGGGATCTACAATGAGCAGTTCTTC. The chain employs TRBV2 and TRBJ2-1; 8 bases are a match to TRBD2. Unmatched junction bases numbered 3, after V lost 8 bases and J lost 3 bases. The CDR3 consists of 13 residues. The germline V gene has CDR1 SNHLY and CDR2 FYNNEI.